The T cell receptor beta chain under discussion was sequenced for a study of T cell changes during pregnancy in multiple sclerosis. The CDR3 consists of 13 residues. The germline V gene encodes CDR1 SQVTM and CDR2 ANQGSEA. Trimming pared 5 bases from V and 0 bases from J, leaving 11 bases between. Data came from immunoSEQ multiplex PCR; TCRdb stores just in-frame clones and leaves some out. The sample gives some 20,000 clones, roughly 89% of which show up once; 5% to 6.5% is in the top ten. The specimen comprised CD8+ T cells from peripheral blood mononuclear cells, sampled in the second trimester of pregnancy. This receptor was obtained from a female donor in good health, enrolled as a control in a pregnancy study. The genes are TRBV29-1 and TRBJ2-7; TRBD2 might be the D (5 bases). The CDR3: CSVLGANSYEQYF. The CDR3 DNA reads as TGCAGCGTTTTGGGAGCTAACTCCTACGAGCAGTACTTC.